This T cell receptor (beta chain) was retrieved from a study of shared clonotypes between healthy human individuals. Study background: Those who served as donors were a couple of women and three men between the ages of 18 and 49. Study-level points and caveats: Larger estimated richness was generally seen in naive subsets than in memory subsets.

This clone was recorded once. The antigen remains undetermined. Each subset's genomic DNA was split evenly across several immunoSEQ plates. Here immunoSEQ multiplex PCR was the method, and the copy in TCRdb shows in-frame clones only, minus some. The profile shows approximately 810,000 clones, roughly 92% of them singletons. Naive CD8 populations comprised CD45RO-negative cells positively selected for CCR7, excluding terminally differentiated effector memory CD45RA+ cells. The CDR3 consists of 14 residues. Per the germline V gene, CDR1 is MGHRA and CDR2 is YSYEKL. The ends were cut back, 1 base at V and 7 bases at J, with 14 bases in the middle.

The source is a man aged 25-45 years in good health. Input material: naive CD8+ T cells sorted from blood. This rearrangement joins TRBV4-1 to TRBJ2-7; D is perhaps TRBD2 (6 bases). Here the CDR3 DNA reads TGCGCCAGCAGCCAAGGGAGGGACTCCATGGAGCAGTACTTC. As protein: CASSQGRDSMEQYF.